The text below deals with one T cell receptor beta chain. The target of this receptor is not known. Base-call qualities are not available, and no considerably larger clone is one nucleotide away. CDR1 and CDR2, per the germline V gene, are SQVTM and ANQGSEA. The CDR3 measures 11 amino acids from cysteine to phenylalanine. The read is trimmed to its CDR3 DNA, 33 bases read in frame from base 1. V drops 6 bases and J drops 1 base, leaving 3 bases in between. The cohort consisted of 670 or so healthy bone marrow donors. At the time of sampling, all cohort members were nominally healthy, though unrecorded immune exposures were likely present. The donor tested CMV seropositive, placing the donor among the 250 to 350 seropositive members of the cohort. Every donor gave a peripheral blood sample, and the peripheral blood mononuclear cells from that sample were used for TCR beta sequencing. Genomic DNA extraction from the blood cell samples was performed with the Qiagen DNeasy Blood Extraction Kit.

The data are from a study of cytomegalovirus exposure and HLA in healthy donors (TCRdb year 2017). Regarding the complete study: An earlier analysis of fewer than 750 of the donors reported approximately 300 Gb of sequence data and 100 million to 120 million unique TCR beta sequences obtained from about 179 million T cells. Besides the first cohort of some 670 subjects, a separate validation cohort made up of over 95 different subjects was used. Donor age, sex, ethnicity and CMV serostatus were compiled together with the repertoire data. To decide whether each TCR beta V gene segment behaved as functional or pseudogenic, an earlier analysis of approximately 620 of the donors relied on high-throughput TCR beta sequencing. Rather than using new phenotypic data, the later analysis identified candidate immune exposures from TCR beta sequences and from how often those sequences occurred across donors. A later analysis re-examined previously published TCR beta repertoires from 610 or so donors and added high-resolution HLA genotyping to investigate patterns of TCR occurrence. An early release that covered fewer than 750 HLA-typed donors contained approximately 300 gigabases of sequencing data and tens of millions of unique TCR sequences. To predict cytomegalovirus infection status, the study combined high-throughput TCR immunosequencing, statistical association of individual TCRs with disease status, and machine learning. A later genetic analysis used genome-wide SNP genotypes for about three fifths of the roughly 700 donors, treating that subset as a discovery cohort. Class I and class II HLA loci were covered by the typing at four-digit resolution. The aim of the study was to test whether cataloging public T cell receptors could identify signatures of past pathogen exposure. On average, roughly 200,000 unique TCR beta nucleotide sequences were sequenced per donor among about 400 genotyped donors of the cohort, with roughly 18% of those sequences being non-productive. The number of typed donors differed by locus: about 629-640 for A, B, C, DRB1 and DQB1; some 500 for DQA1; approximately 600 for DPA1; and around 450 for DPB1. Of the roughly 410 genotyped donors, more than 75% were placed in the genetic ancestry cluster associated with self-reported Caucasian donors. Because of strong linkage in the cohort, a few DR-DQ haplotypes were treated as single units for association and clustering. The study used immunosequencing to profile the T cell repertoires of approximately 630 subjects and linked those repertoires to cytomegalovirus serostatus. Every repertoire in the discovery cohort had been generated on one and the same sequencing platform. Beyond this particular receptor, the publication reports: In an earlier analysis of some 500 of the donors, most TCR beta V segments were observed in productive rearrangements about 87% or about 30% of the time, broadly matching IMGT annotations. In vitro tests confirmed that a few of the cytomegalovirus-associated TCR beta chains recognize cytomegalovirus antigens. Linkage disequilibrium might explain the correlated functional status among segregating V segments, but an unknown experimental factor could not be excluded. A later analysis found that HLA-associated TCR beta chains were more clonally expanded and had lower generation probabilities than equally common non-associated chains. The presence/absence analyses assumed that sequencing depth was roughly uniform across donors, and that assumption may not be true. The 87-base-pair reads could not distinguish some IMGT-functional V segments, including TRBV6-2 and TRBV6-3, so those segments were excluded. Only TCR beta chains were sequenced in this cohort, and the absence of alpha or paired-chain data limited detectable features. It was suggested by the authors that the approach could potentially be generalized to other disease states and immunological phenotypes. CMV serostatus was the only immune exposure information available for the cohort. A cluster of highly shared sequence variants was judged likely to be a technical artifact of the sequencing pipeline. Because counts were too low, about 15 rarely observed V segments, including chromosome 9 orphons, were left out of the earlier analysis of 587 of the donors. Compared with the roughly 700-donor mean, donors in an Asian-associated ancestry cluster had fewer N-insertions in productive TCRs, according to a later genetic analysis. Several of the top co-occurrence clusters appeared to be linked to parvovirus B19, influenza, CMV and Epstein-Barr virus, according to a later analysis. While some public TCRs were present in many individuals, most TCR sequences turned up only very rarely across donors. A further reported finding was that TCR beta sequences accurately predicted the HLA-A and HLA-B alleles for most subjects in the first cohort. The study listed approximately 150 TCR beta chains as associated with cytomegalovirus. Assigning TCR associations to individual alleles was difficult when HLA alleles, especially DR and DQ, strongly co-occurred. In a later analysis, TCR association rates were found to vary across HLA loci, with the most associated TCRs seen for DRB1 alleles and the fewest for HLA-C alleles. In a later analysis, over 15,000 TCR beta sequences were associated with specific HLA alleles at a false discovery rate of 0.05. A later analysis found that most CMV-associated TCR beta chains appeared HLA-restricted, with HLA associations seemingly driven largely by CMV exposure. The classifier was reported to diagnose cytomegalovirus status with high specificity and sensitivity in both the original cohort and the validation cohort. An association between a missense DCLRE1C variant and V-gene and J-gene trimming of TCR beta chains was found in a later genetic analysis and replicated in an independent cohort. HLA typing was unavailable for some donors at each locus, so association tests used only the typed subset.

To prepare the library, the immunoSEQ multiplex PCR assay was applied. For the multiplex PCR, a mixture combining 60 forward primers for TCR Vbeta segments and 13 reverse primers for TCR Jbeta segments was used. The CDR3 region of rearranged TCR beta genes was amplified from genomic DNA with a multiplex PCR assay. The Illumina HiSeq System was used to sequence the amplified TCR beta libraries as 87-base-pair reads. Per the authors' processing: A later analysis counted about 80 million unique TCR beta chains across the 666 repertoires, and 9 million to 14 million of these chains were shared by at least two donors. Raw reads were error-corrected and collapsed into unique sequences by a nearest-neighbor algorithm in which closely related sequences were merged to remove PCR and sequencing errors. To assign V, D and J gene segments, CDR3 sequences were aligned to IMGT reference sequences. For a sequence to be retained, a match of at least six nucleotides was required to both a V gene segment and a J gene segment. A rearrangement was called productive if the CDR3 had no stop codons and remained in frame with V and J, and every other rearrangement was called non-productive. Following IMGT convention, CDR3 was defined as the stretch from the second conserved V-encoded cysteine up to the conserved J-encoded phenylalanine. The earlier analysis of 550 to 650 of the donors excluded any sequence lacking an unambiguous match to a single V gene segment. An earlier analysis of 587 of the donors classified V segments as functional when productive rearrangements were above 56.7% and as segregating when the standard deviation between donors was above 5%. To diagnose cytomegalovirus status from the catalog of TCR beta chain sequences, a statistical classification framework was built. A later analysis assigned V and J genes by comparing TCR nucleotide sequences with IMGT/GENE-DB human TR gene sequences. Using the TCRdist pipeline, a later analysis assigned CDR3 sequences along with most-parsimonious VDJ recombination scenarios. In a later analysis, each TCR beta chain was defined by its CDR3 amino acid sequence together with its V-gene family, and reads lacking a unique V-gene family were excluded. To address suspected cross-contamination and a sequencing artifact, a later analysis removed several hundred highly shared, low-generation-probability nucleotide sequences. A later analysis calculated a clonal expansion index for each public chain from normalized within-repertoire ranks of inferred template counts. Generation probabilities in a later analysis came from a VDJ recombination model fitted to out-of-frame rearrangements, and those results were checked against IGoR. In a later analysis, hypergeometric tests were used to score TCR-TCR, TCR-HLA and TCR-CMV co-occurrence, with a repertoire-size bias correction applied to TCR pairs. False discovery rates were estimated in a later analysis by permuting HLA or CMV assignments 20 times. In a later analysis, co-occurring TCRs were grouped using DBSCAN, and TCRdist sequence similarity was added for clustering within HLA-allele-positive subsets. Repertoires with fewer than 30,000 or more than 120,000 public chains, plus five repertoires with anomalous nucleotide sharing, were excluded from co-occurrence clustering. This immuneACCESS table, as held by TCRdb, lists in-frame sequences with V and J called but not all clones. Of the missing ones, under half trace to an unresolved V gene in checked studies; the others have no known cause. From that table come the V and J calls and clone size; the DNA was used to work out D and trimming. This sample gives 140,000 or so clones in total; 74% of them show up just once. Clones ranked in the top ten supply around 4.1% of the sample.

The sequenced material came from PBMCs. This receptor was obtained from a man younger than 30 in good health and CMV-seropositive. The sequence links TRBV29-1 to TRBJ2-2, with the D gene too uncertain to name. The CDR3 region reads CSVKNTGELFF. The DNA sequence is TGCAGCGTCAAGAACACCGGGGAGCTGTTTTTT.